These 28 T cell receptor beta chains share one sample of origin, sequenced in a study of blood T cell repertoires in COVID-19. Assay used: immunoSEQ multiplex PCR; TCRdb lists only in-frame clones, some missing. The data hold about 84,000 clones, with over 70% observed a single time. The sequencing sample was made of peripheral blood. Every receptor here comes from a man at least 80 years old with active or convalescent COVID-19.

V and J are TRBV5-1 and TRBJ1-5, with 9 positions matching TRBD1. With V trimmed by 4 bases and J by 0 bases, 2 bases remained unmatched. Germline V gene data show CDR1 as SGHRS and CDR2 as YFSETQ. The CDR3 consists of 15 residues. The CDR3 loop is CASSRTGDSNQPQHF. The CDR3 bases are TGCGCCAGCAGCCGGACAGGGGATAGCAATCAGCCCCAGCATTTT.

This clone was detected only once. The rearrangement joins TRBV5-1 to TRBJ1-3, with D hard to call. CDR1 is SGHRS and CDR2 is YFSETQ in the germline V gene. Trimming took off 0 bases at V and 2 bases at J, with 9 bases between the two ends. This CDR3 has 15 residues. The CDR3 nucleotides read TGCGCCAGCAGCTTGGATGGAGGGCCTGGAAACACCATATATTTT. This encodes CASSLDGGPGNTIYF.

This rearrangement joins TRBV9 to TRBJ1-1, with D hard to call. The CDR3 is made up of 12 amino acids. The germline CDR1 and CDR2 sequences are SGDLS and YYNGEE. The V gene lost 4 bases and the J gene lost 7 bases, with 11 bases spanning the gap. The CDR3 region is CASSPPGGEAFF. The CDR3 region has the DNA TGTGCCAGCAGCCCCCCGGGTGGTGAAGCTTTCTTT. Drawing the rest from reference TRBV9 and TRBJ1-1, the complete variable domain is DSGVTQTPKHLITATGQRVTLRCSPRSGDLSVYWYQQSLDQGLQFLIQYYNGEERAKGNILERFSAQQFPDLHSELNLSSLELGDSALYFCASSPPGGEAFFGQGTRLTVV.

The chain has TRBV10-3 and TRBJ2-7, with 8 bases matching TRBD1. After removal of 0 bases from V and 3 bases from J, the junction contained 10 bases not matched to a gene. The length of the CDR3 is 17 residues. CDR1 is ENHRY, CDR2 SYGVKD, per germline. The CDR3 spells CAISESTTYTGGYEQYF. The CDR3 coding sequence is TGTGCCATCAGTGAGTCAACCACCTATACAGGGGGCTACGAGCAGTACTTC.

The sample holds one count of this clone. The chain employs TRBV5-1 and TRBJ1-2; possibly TRBD1 for D (6 bases). V lost 4 bases and J lost 2, with 18 bases in between. The V gene's germline CDR1 is SGHRS and CDR2 YFSETQ. CDR3 length equals 16 residues. Here the CDR3 reads CASSPDLGQNNYGYTF. As DNA, the CDR3 is TGCGCCAGCAGCCCGGACTTAGGACAGAACAACTATGGCTACACCTTC.

The genes are TRBV7-2 and TRBJ2-1; 12 positions agree with TRBD2. This CDR3 spans 15 amino acids. Germline V gene data show CDR1 as SGHTA and CDR2 as FQGNSA. With 5 bases clipped from V and 5 bases from J, the junction kept 4 bases outside the gene matches. CDR3 protein: CASSKRLAGDNEQFF. The CDR3 nucleotides are TGTGCCAGCAGCAAAAGACTAGCGGGAGACAATGAGCAGTTCTTC.

This clone came up a few times. This chain uses TRBV19 with TRBJ1-6; no firm D call. The CDR3 runs 13 residues. Trimming cost V 4 bases and J 3 bases, with 4 bases left between them. From germline, CDR1 is LNHDA and CDR2 SQIVND (reference sequence). CDR3 coding DNA: TGTGCCAGTAGTAGTCGCTATAATTCACCCCTCCACTTT. It specifies CASSSRYNSPLHF. The complete variable domain, with remaining parts taken from reference TRBV19 and TRBJ1-6, reads DGGITQSPKYLFRKEGQNVTLSCEQNLNHDAMYWYRQDPGQGLRLIYYSQIVNDFQKGDIAEGYSVSREKKESFPLTVTSAQKNPTAFYLCASSSRYNSPLHFGNGTRLTVT.

The rearrangement uses TRBV19 and TRBJ1-5; D may be TRBD1 (5 bases). CDR1 and CDR2 (germline): LNHDA, SQIVND (reference sequence). V was trimmed by 2 bases and J by 1 base, leaving 12 bases between them. The CDR3 length is 16 residues. The DNA of the CDR3 is TGTGCCAGTAGTATAACTGGGGCCCCGAGCAATCAGCCCCAGCATTTT. It specifies CASSITGAPSNQPQHF. The entire variable domain, with the rest obtained from reference TRBV19 and TRBJ1-5, is as follows: DGGITQSPKYLFRKEGQNVTLSCEQNLNHDAMYWYRQDPGQGLRLIYYSQIVNDFQKGDIAEGYSVSREKKESFPLTVTSAQKNPTAFYLCASSITGAPSNQPQHFGDGTRLSIL.

This clone was seen a few times. The CDR3 DNA sequence: TGTGCCAGTATATTACAGGGAATGAACACTGAAGCTTTCTTT. This gives the protein CASILQGMNTEAFF. The chain uses TRBV19 and TRBJ1-1, with D maybe TRBD1 (6 bases). From germline, CDR1 is LNHDA and CDR2 SQIVND (reference sequence). The CDR3 consists of 14 residues. The V and J ends lost 7 bases and 0 bases respectively, with 12 bases between them. Full variable domain (missing parts from reference TRBV19 and TRBJ1-1): DGGITQSPKYLFRKEGQNVTLSCEQNLNHDAMYWYRQDPGQGLRLIYYSQIVNDFQKGDIAEGYSVSREKKESFPLTVTSAQKNPTAFYLCASILQGMNTEAFFGQGTRLTVV.

This rearrangement joins TRBV18 to TRBJ1-6, with 7 bases lining up with TRBD1. The V segment lost 1 base and the J segment 8 bases; nucleotides outside the gene matches: 5. CDR1 KGHSH and CDR2 LQKENI come from the germline V gene. The CDR3 consists of 15 residues. CDR3 DNA sequence: TGTGCCAGCTCACCACGGACAGGAGGGGATTCACCCCTCCACTTT. Protein: CASSPRTGGDSPLHF.

The J gene is TRBJ2-3, the V gene TRBV7-6; 8 bases are a match to TRBD2. Trimming at V came to 5 bases and at J to 3 bases, leaving 13 bases not matched to a gene. CDR3 length: 17 amino acids. Germline CDR1 is SGHVS and CDR2 is FNYEAQ. The chain's CDR3 is CASSPSDRLAITDTQYF. The CDR3 nucleotides are TGTGCCAGCAGCCCGTCCGACAGACTAGCGATAACAGATACGCAGTATTTT.

The V call is TRBV11-2, the J call TRBJ2-7; 12 bases fit TRBD2. J gave up 1 base and V 4 bases, and 14 bases lay outside the gene matches. Germline CDR1 reads SGHAT; CDR2 reads FQNNGV. The CDR3 has 19 residues. The CDR3 DNA follows: TGTGCCAGCAGCTACCGCCCCCCCACTAGCGGGGGGTCTTCCTACGAGCAGTACTTC. It codes for CASSYRPPTSGGSSYEQYF.

This clone showed up just a few times. The CDR3 DNA reads TGTGCCAGCAGCTCTAGCGGGGGGGCGACGGAGACCCAGTACTTC. This codes for CASSSSGGATETQYF. This sequence joins TRBV5-4 and TRBJ2-5; 12 positions agree with TRBD2. V lost 3 bases and J lost 5; bases outside the gene matches: 5. Germline loops: CDR1 SGHNT, CDR2 YYREEE (reference sequence). The CDR3 runs 15 residues.

J is TRBJ2-4 and V is TRBV10-3, with D maybe TRBD2 (8 bases). There are 16 residues in the CDR3. CDR1 ENHRY and CDR2 SYGVKD come from the germline V gene. V dropped 0 bases and J dropped 5 bases, with 14 bases sitting between them. The chain's CDR3 is CAISESIAGTENIQYF. The CDR3 DNA is TGTGCCATCAGTGAGTCGATAGCGGGGACAGAAAACATTCAGTACTTC.

The DNA for the CDR3 is TGTGCCACCAGCAGATCCCCGGGAGCGGATGAGCAGTACTTC. Encoded protein: CATSRSPGADEQYF. J is TRBJ2-7 and V is TRBV15; D is possibly TRBD2 (6 bases). Germline loops: CDR1 LNHNV, CDR2 YYDKDF (reference sequence). The CDR3 is 14 residues long. The ends were cut back, 2 bases at V and 7 bases at J, with 15 bases in the middle.

This chain connects TRBV18 to TRBJ2-1, with 7 bases matching TRBD2. Germline assignment: CDR1 KGHSH and CDR2 LQKENI. This CDR3 is built from 14 residues. With 4 bases clipped from V and 5 bases from J, the junction kept 5 bases outside the gene matches. The CDR3 region is CASSRATSHNEQFF. The CDR3 nucleotides are TGTGCCAGCTCACGGGCGACTAGCCACAATGAGCAGTTCTTC.

V and J are TRBV18 and TRBJ1-1; D unresolved. This CDR3 region has 12 residues. The germline V and J ends were trimmed by 6 bases and 0 bases, with 5 bases remaining between them. CDR1 and CDR2 (germline): KGHSH, LQKENI. CDR3 in amino acids: CASSLLNTEAFF. The CDR3 coding sequence is TGTGCCAGCTCCCTACTGAACACTGAAGCTTTCTTT.

This clone occurred a few times. The V call is TRBV7-9, the J call TRBJ1-5; no firm D call. Germline lookup yields CDR1 SEHNR and CDR2 FQNEAQ (reference sequence). The V and J ends lost 5 bases and 4 bases respectively, with 9 bases between them. The CDR3 has 13 amino acids. The CDR3 is CASSVVGNQPQHF. DNA of the CDR3: TGTGCCAGCAGCGTGGTCGGGAATCAGCCCCAGCATTTT.

V gene TRBV6-4 combines with J gene TRBJ2-3; perhaps TRBD2 as D (5 bases). Germline-derived CDR1 and CDR2 are MRHNA and SNTAGT. Trimming cost V 0 bases and J 0 bases, with 7 bases left between them. This CDR3 has 15 amino acids. CDR3 protein: CASSDSWTSTDTQYF. CDR3 nucleotides: TGTGCCAGCAGTGACTCGTGGACTAGCACAGATACGCAGTATTTT.

The chain joins TRBV9 to TRBJ1-1, with unresolved D. The CDR3 is 13 residues long. Trimming removed 5 bases from V and 3 bases from J, with 11 bases in between. Germline V CDR1 and CDR2: SGDLS, YYNGEE. The CDR3 sequence is CASSLTGYTEAFF. The CDR3 DNA reads TGTGCCAGCAGTCTAACGGGGTACACTGAAGCTTTCTTT.

The CDR3 coding sequence is TGTGCCACCAGCAGAGGTGGGGCGGGGGGCAGCACAGATACGCAGTATTTT. It specifies CATSRGGAGGSTDTQYF. The genes are TRBV15 and TRBJ2-3; TRBD2 agrees at 8 bases. Germline trimming cut 1 base from V and 0 bases from J; bases unmatched to any gene: 6. The germline V gene has CDR1 LNHNV and CDR2 YYDKDF (reference sequence). The CDR3 covers 17 residues. Drawing the rest from reference TRBV15 and TRBJ2-3, the complete variable domain is DAMVIQNPRYQVTQFGKPVTLSCSQTLNHNVMYWYQQKSSQAPKLLFHYYDKDFNNEADTPDNFQSRRPNTSFCFLDIRSPGLGDTAMYLCATSRGGAGGSTDTQYFGPGTRLTVL.

V gene TRBV3-1 (or the pseudogene TRBV3-2) combines with J gene TRBJ1-1; 8 bases agree with TRBD1. The CDR3 totals 15 residues. Germline assignment: CDR1 LGHDT and CDR2 YNNKEL (reference sequence). The V segment lost 4 bases and the J segment 1 base; nucleotides outside the gene matches: 5. Written as DNA, the CDR3 is TGTGCCAGCAGCCTCCAGGGGGCAGGGAACACTGAAGCTTTCTTT. Translation gives CASSLQGAGNTEAFF.

The rearrangement links TRBV30 to TRBJ2-7; no definite D call. The ends were cut back, 4 bases at V and 0 bases at J, with 10 bases in the middle. Looked up from germline, CDR1 is GTSNPN and CDR2 is SVGIG (reference sequence). The CDR3 contains 13 residues. The CDR3: CAWNLGLSYEQYF. CDR3 sequence (DNA): TGTGCCTGGAATCTTGGCCTCTCCTACGAGCAGTACTTC.

This clone is a singleton in its sample. Here the CDR3 reads CASSVGSSGANTGELFF. CDR3 DNA sequence: TGTGCCAGCAGCGTAGGTTCTAGCGGGGCGAACACCGGGGAGCTGTTTTTT. This sequence joins TRBV9 and TRBJ2-2; 9 nucleotides line up with TRBD2. This CDR3 is built from 17 residues. CDR1 is SGDLS, CDR2 YYNGEE, per germline. With V trimmed by 0 bases and J by 0 bases, 3 bases remained unmatched.

Only one count was recorded for this clone. The V call is TRBV15, the J call TRBJ2-5; D is unresolved. Per germline, CDR1 LNHNV and CDR2 YYDKDF (reference sequence). CDR3 length: 11 residues. Between the trimmed V and J ends, which lost 4 bases and 5 bases, there was a span of 5 bases. The chain's CDR3 is CATSIQETQYF. CDR3 in DNA: TGTGCCACCAGCATTCAGGAGACCCAGTACTTC.

The gene calls are TRBV18 and TRBJ1-5; TRBD1 matches at 11 bases. This CDR3 comprises 16 residues. J was trimmed by 7 bases and V by 1 base; bases with no gene match: 6. Germline V gives CDR1 KGHSH, CDR2 LQKENI. CDR3 residues: CASSPQGQGVSQPQHF. The CDR3 DNA sequence: TGTGCCAGCTCACCACAGGGACAGGGGGTCAGCCAGCCCCAGCATTTT.

This clone is a singleton in its sample. This chain uses TRBV2 with TRBJ1-2, with TRBD1 matching over 12 bases. CDR1 and CDR2 (germline): SNHLY, FYNNEI. The CDR3 consists of 15 residues. V dropped 6 bases and J dropped 4; count of bases not matched to a gene: 6. CDR3 region: CASREPGQGAYGYTF. The CDR3 DNA follows: TGTGCCAGCAGGGAGCCGGGACAGGGGGCCTATGGCTACACCTTC.

The V call is TRBV28, the J call TRBJ1-3, with a weak D call TRBD1 (5 bases). The CDR3 contains 15 residues. Trimming stripped 8 bases from V and 0 bases from J, with 14 bases between. Germline V gene lookup returns CDR1 MDHEN and CDR2 SYDVKM. The CDR3 bases are TGTGCCAGCGATGGCACAGGCCTCTCTGGAAACACCATATATTTT. Its protein product is CASDGTGLSGNTIYF. Based on the CDR3 plus reference TRBV28 and TRBJ1-3, the full variable domain is DVKVTQSSRYLVKRTGEKVFLECVQDMDHENMFWYRQDPGLGLRLIYFSYDVKMKEKGDIPEGYSVSREKKERFSLILESASTNQTSMYLCASDGTGLSGNTIYFGEGSWLTVV.